The 27 T cell receptor beta chains presented below share a single source sample, sequenced in a study of blood T cell repertoires in COVID-19 (dated by TCRdb to 2020 to 2022). Libraries were built with the immunoSEQ multiplex PCR assay. Drawn from immuneACCESS, this table holds only the in-frame rearrangements with V and J called that TCRdb kept. Clones are partly lost; checked studies trace under half to an unresolved V gene and leave the rest unexplained. For this sample the table gives 75,000 or so clones, of which approximately 82% were detected only once. Jointly, the top ten make up less than 40% of the sample. Sequencing was performed on peripheral blood. The source of these receptors is a woman aged 70-85 years with acute or convalescent COVID-19.

The chain couples TRBV6-1 to TRBJ2-1; unclear D gene. Germline CDR1 and CDR2: MNHNS and SASEGT. The V and J ends lost 1 base and 10 bases respectively, with 8 bases between them. This CDR3 contains 12 residues. CDR3 sequence reads: CASSEGASEQFF. The CDR3 region has the DNA TGTGCCAGCAGTGAAGGAGCGAGCGAGCAGTTCTTC.

V and J are TRBV5-8 and TRBJ2-1; tentatively, D is TRBD1 (5 bases). The CDR3 covers 15 residues. The germline CDR1 and CDR2 sequences are SGHTS and YDEGEE. V lost 2 bases to trimming and J lost 4 bases, with 13 bases between them. The CDR3, as DNA: TGTGCCAGCAGCTTAGACAGCGATTCGTACAATGAGCAGTTCTTC. It yields the protein CASSLDSDSYNEQFF.

The chain combines TRBV19 with TRBJ1-2; D not certain. This CDR3 spans 13 amino acids. Trimming took off 2 bases at V and 4 bases at J, with 8 bases between the two ends. Germline values: CDR1 LNHDA, CDR2 SQIVND (reference sequence). CDR3 sequence (DNA): TGTGCCAGTAGTATAAGCCCCCTCTATGGCTACACCTTC. Amino acids: CASSISPLYGYTF.

The chain combines TRBV11-2 with TRBJ1-2; tentative D call: TRBD1 (5 bases). V dropped 5 bases and J dropped 2 bases, with 21 bases sitting between them. The CDR3 has 17 amino acids. Germline-derived CDR1 and CDR2 are SGHAT and FQNNGV. The CDR3 DNA follows: TGTGCCAGCAGCACGCCTACTACGGGGGGTGGAAACTATGGCTACACCTTC. It translates to CASSTPTTGGGNYGYTF.

The chain carries TRBV19 and TRBJ2-5; 12 nucleotides line up with TRBD2. V lost 0 bases, J lost 4 bases, and 15 bases stayed unmatched. Germline lookup yields CDR1 LNHDA and CDR2 SQIVND (reference sequence). The CDR3 covers 20 residues. CDR3 DNA sequence: TGTGCCAGTAGTATAGATCATAGGACTAGCGGGGCGATCCGGCGAGAGACCCAGTACTTC. This encodes CASSIDHRTSGAIRRETQYF.

The chain joins TRBV19 to TRBJ2-7; D ambiguous. The CDR3 spans 17 residues. Deletions cut 1 base from V and 2 bases from J, with 18 bases between. The germline V gene encodes CDR1 LNHDA and CDR2 SQIVND (reference sequence). The CDR3 loop reads CASSIASTPGFAYEQYF. As DNA, the CDR3 is TGTGCCAGTAGTATAGCCTCGACCCCCGGGTTCGCCTACGAGCAGTACTTC.

The chain's CDR3 is CASSETAGNTIYF. The DNA for the CDR3 is TGTGCCAGCAGCGAGACAGCGGGAAACACCATATATTTT. This chain connects TRBV7-2 to TRBJ1-3; TRBD1 is a possible D gene (5 bases). Germline assignment: CDR1 SGHTA and CDR2 FQGNSA. The CDR3 extends over 13 amino acids. With 5 bases removed from V and 4 bases from J, the gap between germline ends came to 9 bases.

This clone showed up just a few times. The chain joins TRBV3-1 (or the pseudogene TRBV3-2) to TRBJ1-5; tentative D call: TRBD1 (6 bases). The CDR3 contains 14 residues. V dropped 4 bases and J dropped 4 bases, with 11 bases sitting between them. Germline CDR1 is LGHDT and CDR2 is YNNKEL (reference sequence). CDR3 region: CASSPRDTNQPQHF. In DNA, the CDR3 is TGTGCCAGCAGCCCCCGGGACACAAATCAGCCCCAGCATTTT.

V usage is TRBV5-1 and J usage is TRBJ1-2, with 7 bases that match TRBD1. After removal of 2 bases from V and 7 bases from J, the junction contained 2 bases not matched to a gene. The length of the CDR3 is 12 residues. Germline V lookup: CDR1 SGHRS, CDR2 YFSETQ. The CDR3 spells CASSFDRAGYTF. CDR3 sequence (DNA): TGCGCCAGCAGCTTTGACAGGGCTGGCTACACCTTC.

The chain is built from TRBV4-2 and TRBJ1-2; tentatively, D is TRBD1 (5 bases). Germline lookup yields CDR1 LGHNA and CDR2 YNFKEQ. Trimming left V 0 bases short and J 6 bases short, with 23 bases between. This CDR3 contains 18 residues. CDR3 DNA: TGTGCCAGCAGCCAAGATACAAGACTGGGACGCGGAGGGAATGGCTACACCTTC. Its translation: CASSQDTRLGRGGNGYTF.

The chain carries TRBV5-1 and TRBJ2-5, with 10 bases lining up with TRBD1. With V trimmed by 4 bases and J by 5 bases, 8 bases remained unmatched. Germline V lookup: CDR1 SGHRS, CDR2 YFSETQ. This CDR3 is built from 15 residues. The CDR3 sequence is CASSGTGDRWETQYF. Here the CDR3 DNA reads TGCGCCAGCAGCGGGACAGGGGATAGATGGGAGACCCAGTACTTC.

The chain links TRBV29-1 to TRBJ2-7; TRBD2 aligns across 11 bases. The ends lost 1 base at V and 4 bases at J; junction bases unmatched: 6. The CDR3 covers 15 residues. CDR1 and CDR2 (germline): SQVTM, ANQGSEA. The CDR3: CSVEAPGTSGYEQYF. In DNA, the CDR3 is TGCAGCGTTGAAGCCCCCGGGACTAGCGGATACGAGCAGTACTTC.

The J gene is TRBJ2-5, the V gene TRBV5-1; 10 positions agree with TRBD2. The CDR3 is 17 amino acids. Germline V gene data show CDR1 as SGHRS and CDR2 as YFSETQ. Losses at the gene ends were 0 bases for V and 0 bases for J; bases not matched to a gene: 5. The chain's CDR3 is CASSLATGLAYQETQYF. The CDR3 region has the DNA TGCGCCAGCAGCTTGGCGACGGGACTAGCGTACCAAGAGACCCAGTACTTC.

The CDR3 spells CASSGTGRGSPLHF. The CDR3 region has the DNA TGTGCCAGCAGTGGGACAGGGCGTGGTTCACCCCTCCACTTT. The gene calls are TRBV25-1 and TRBJ1-6, with 8 bases fitting TRBD1. The V gene end was trimmed by 4 bases and the J gene end by 9 bases; junction bases not matched to a gene: 5. There are 14 residues in the CDR3. Per germline, CDR1 MGHDK and CDR2 SYGVNS.

The chain combines TRBV19 with TRBJ2-3; the D gene is possibly TRBD2 (6 bases). V lost 5 bases and J 3 bases, leaving 15 bases between the germline ends. The CDR3 has 15 amino acids. Per the germline V gene, CDR1 is LNHDA and CDR2 is SQIVND (reference sequence). The CDR3 spells CASSQGGGATDTQYF. For the CDR3, the DNA is TGTGCCAGTAGTCAGGGCGGAGGGGCAACAGATACGCAGTATTTT.

The gene calls are TRBV30 and TRBJ1-5; D gene uncertain. Germline lookup yields CDR1 GTSNPN and CDR2 SVGIG (reference sequence). The length of the CDR3 is 14 residues. The V gene lost 0 bases and the J gene lost 0 bases, with 6 bases spanning the gap. The CDR3 DNA sequence: TGTGCCTGGAGTGTACAAGTTAGCAATCAGCCCCAGCATTTT. This encodes CAWSVQVSNQPQHF.

The chain recombines TRBV4-1 with TRBJ2-3; 10 nucleotides agree with TRBD1. In germline, CDR1 is MGHRA, CDR2 YSYEKL. This CDR3 region has 16 residues. The V gene end was trimmed by 3 bases and the J gene end by 3 bases; junction bases not matched to a gene: 6. The CDR3 loop reads CASSQAGQGFTDTQYF. CDR3 nucleotide sequence: TGCGCCAGCAGCCAGGCGGGACAGGGGTTTACAGATACGCAGTATTTT.

Only one count was recorded for this clone. The rearrangement joins TRBV25-1 to TRBJ1-3; 7 bases are a match to TRBD1. Unmatched junction bases numbered 7, after V lost 3 bases and J lost 2 bases. This CDR3 has 16 residues. The germline V gene encodes CDR1 MGHDK and CDR2 SYGVNS. CDR3 sequence (DNA): TGTGCCAGCAGTGAGGAACAGGGGAACCCTGGAAACACCATATATTTT. This sequence encodes CASSEEQGNPGNTIYF. Supplemented by reference TRBV25-1 and TRBJ1-3, the full variable domain reads EADIYQTPRYLVIGTGKKITLECSQTMGHDKMYWYQQDPGMELHLIHYSYGVNSTEKGDLSSESTVSRIRTEHFPLTLESARPSHTSQYLCASSEEQGNPGNTIYFGEGSWLTVV.

The chain joins TRBV7-2 to TRBJ2-3, with 14 bases lining up with TRBD2. Germline V gene lookup returns CDR1 SGHTA and CDR2 FQGNSA. V lost 5 bases to trimming and J lost 10 bases; unmatched junction nucleotides: 8. There are 15 residues in the CDR3. The CDR3 region has the DNA TGTGCCAGCAGCGGGGGACTAGCGGGAGAGTCTCCGCAGTATTTT. It specifies CASSGGLAGESPQYF.

The chain is built from TRBV24-1 and TRBJ2-3, with 10 positions matching TRBD2. The CDR3 has 21 residues. Germline CDR1 KGHDR, CDR2 SFDVKD. The V and J ends lost 5 bases and 2 bases, in that order; junction bases with no gene match: 21. The CDR3 nucleotides are TGTGCCACCAGTGGGGCATTGGGTCCGGCAGAAAGCGGGAGGGTCACAGATACGCAGTATTTT. Amino acids: CATSGALGPAESGRVTDTQYF.

The chain recombines TRBV7-9 with TRBJ2-5; D is perhaps TRBD2 (8 bases). V was clipped by 4 bases and J by 5 bases, with 17 bases between them. The CDR3 spans 15 residues. Germline CDR1 reads SEHNR; CDR2 reads FQNEAQ (reference sequence). The CDR3 sequence: CASSSTGSGGETQYF. CDR3 coding DNA: TGTGCCAGCAGCTCGACAGGGTCGGGGGGGGAGACCCAGTACTTC.

The chain combines TRBV2 with TRBJ1-2; possibly TRBD1 for D (5 bases). The CDR3 is 13 residues long. CDR1 and CDR2 (germline): SNHLY, FYNNEI. V lost 7 bases to trimming and J lost 3 bases, with 12 bases between them. CDR3 region: CASILTAHYGYTF. The CDR3 nucleotides read TGTGCCAGCATCTTGACAGCGCACTATGGCTACACCTTC.

V is TRBV6-6 and J is TRBJ2-1; possibly TRBD1 for D (5 bases). Germline V gives CDR1 MNHNY, CDR2 SVGAGI (reference sequence). Trimming left V 6 bases short and J 4 bases short, with 10 bases between. The CDR3 sequence is 13 residues long. CDR3 bases: TGTGCCAGCAGCCTCAGACAGTACAATGAGCAGTTCTTC. Amino acid sequence: CASSLRQYNEQFF.

The CDR3 here is CAISESKGQGLSYGYTF. CDR3 in DNA: TGTGCCATCAGTGAGTCGAAGGGACAGGGACTAAGCTATGGCTACACCTTC. The genes are TRBV10-3 and TRBJ1-2; 9 bases fit TRBD1. Trimming cost V 0 bases and J 4 bases; bases outside gene matches: 9. The germline gives CDR1 ENHRY, CDR2 SYGVKD. The CDR3 is 17 amino acids.

The chain uses TRBV11-2 and TRBJ2-2, with 8 bases that match TRBD1. The ends lost 1 base at V and 7 bases at J; junction bases unmatched: 11. The CDR3 totals 17 residues. Germline V gene data show CDR1 as SGHAT and CDR2 as FQNNGV. CDR3 sequence: CASSLVPGTGGFGELFF. The CDR3 nucleotides read TGTGCCAGCAGCTTAGTCCCCGGGACAGGAGGTTTCGGGGAGCTGTTTTTT.

V and J are TRBV19 and TRBJ2-3, with TRBD2 matching over 11 bases. J lost 2 bases, V lost 1 base, and 2 bases had no gene match. From germline, CDR1 is LNHDA and CDR2 SQIVND (reference sequence). The CDR3 spans 16 residues. CDR3 in amino acids: CASSIGLAGNTDTQYF. The CDR3 DNA follows: TGTGCCAGTAGTATAGGACTAGCGGGGAACACAGATACGCAGTATTTT.

This clone was counted a single time. The chain couples TRBV15 to TRBJ1-5; TRBD1 might be the D (5 bases). The CDR3 is 15 residues long. With 1 base removed from V and 7 bases from J, the gap between germline ends came to 14 bases. Germline V gene sequence: CDR1 LNHNV, CDR2 YYDKDF (reference sequence). CDR3 nucleotide sequence: TGTGCCACCAGCAGAGTAAGGTATCAGGGACAGCCCCAGCATTTT. Protein: CATSRVRYQGQPQHF.